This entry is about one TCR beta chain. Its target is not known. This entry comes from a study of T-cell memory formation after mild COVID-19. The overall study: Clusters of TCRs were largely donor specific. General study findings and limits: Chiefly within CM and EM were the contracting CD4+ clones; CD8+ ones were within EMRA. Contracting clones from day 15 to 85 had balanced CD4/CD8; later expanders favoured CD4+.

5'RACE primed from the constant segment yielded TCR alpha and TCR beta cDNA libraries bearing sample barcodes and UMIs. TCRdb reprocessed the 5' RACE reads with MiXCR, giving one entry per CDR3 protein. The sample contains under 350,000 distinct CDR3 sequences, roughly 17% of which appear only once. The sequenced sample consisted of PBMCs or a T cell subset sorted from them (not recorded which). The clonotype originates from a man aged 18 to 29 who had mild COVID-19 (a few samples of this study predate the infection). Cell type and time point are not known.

The CDR3 is CASSDFPDNEQFF. In DNA, the CDR3 is TGTGCCAGCAGTGACTTCCCGGACAATGAGCAGTTCTTC. The rearrangement uses TRBV6-4 and TRBJ2-1; D is uncertain. CDR1 and CDR2 (germline): MRHNA, SNTAGT. Deletions cut 1 base from V and 5 bases from J, with 6 bases between. CDR3 size: 13 residues.